This T cell receptor (beta chain) came from a study of T-cell reconstitution after alpha-beta-depleted transplantation in children. As it was prepared, the TCRbeta library received unique molecular identifiers. TCRdb called the PCR reads again in MiXCR, with one record for every CDR3 protein. This sample carries almost 500,000 distinct CDR3 sequences, under 15% of them seen once, and the ten largest clones take about 5.6%. In its sample, this clonotype was seen a few times. This CDR3 spans 14 amino acids. Germline CDR1 reads DFQATT; CDR2 reads SNEGSKA (reference sequence). The V segment lost 4 bases and the J segment 2 bases; nucleotides outside the gene matches: 4.

The receptor's source is a human donor who donated a stem cell graft to a child with combined immunodeficiency. V and J are TRBV20-1 and TRBJ2-3, with 9 bases identical to TRBD2. Sequenced material: PBMCs from the stem cell graft donor, taken from the stem cell graft. In nucleotides, the CDR3 is TGCAGTGCTATTAGCGGGGGTAACACAGATACGCAGTATTTT. It specifies CSAISGGNTDTQYF.